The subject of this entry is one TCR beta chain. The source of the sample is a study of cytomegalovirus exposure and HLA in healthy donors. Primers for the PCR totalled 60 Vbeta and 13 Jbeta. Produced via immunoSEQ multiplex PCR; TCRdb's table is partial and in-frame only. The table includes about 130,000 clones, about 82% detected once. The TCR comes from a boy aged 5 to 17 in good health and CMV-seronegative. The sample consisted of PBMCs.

CDR3 nucleotides: TGTGCCAGCAGCTTAGGTCAAGCGTTCACAGATACGCAGTATTTT. Translation gives CASSLGQAFTDTQYF. This chain uses TRBV11-3 with TRBJ2-3; the D is unclear. V was trimmed by 1 base and J by 2 bases, leaving 10 bases between them. CDR1 is SGHNT and CDR2 is YENEEA in the germline V gene. CDR3 length: 15 amino acids.